The sequence of this T cell receptor (beta chain) was determined in a study of blood T cell repertoires in COVID-19. The CDR3 is made up of 15 amino acids. Losses at the gene ends were 3 bases for V and 4 bases for J; bases not matched to a gene: 6. Looked up from germline, CDR1 is SGDLS and CDR2 is YYNGEE. The repertoire was sequenced with immunoSEQ multiplex PCR; TCRdb's copy has only in-frame clones and lacks some. This table holds approximately 97,000 clones, roughly 90% found once. This TCR derives from a woman between 50 and 59 years old with COVID-19, enrolled during active disease. The sample was peripheral blood. The V and J genes are TRBV9 and TRBJ2-1; 8 nucleotides match TRBD1. Written as DNA, the CDR3 is TGTGCCAGCAGCGAGCGACAGGGGCCTTACAATGAGCAGTTCTTC. Protein product: CASSERQGPYNEQFF.